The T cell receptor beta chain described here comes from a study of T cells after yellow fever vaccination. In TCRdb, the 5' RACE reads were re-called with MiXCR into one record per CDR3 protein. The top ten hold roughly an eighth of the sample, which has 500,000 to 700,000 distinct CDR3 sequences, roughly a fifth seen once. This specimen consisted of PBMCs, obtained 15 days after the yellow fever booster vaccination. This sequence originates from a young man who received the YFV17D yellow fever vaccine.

The CDR3 loop is CASSPTGDANLEKLFF. DNA of the CDR3: TGCGCCAGCAGCCCAACAGGGGACGCAAACCTTGAAAAACTGTTTTTT. V usage is TRBV5-1 and J usage is TRBJ1-4; TRBD1 matches 7 bases. The J segment lost 7 bases and the V segment lost 4 bases, leaving 13 bases of the junction unmatched. The germline V gene encodes CDR1 SGHRS and CDR2 YFSETQ. This CDR3 is built from 16 residues.